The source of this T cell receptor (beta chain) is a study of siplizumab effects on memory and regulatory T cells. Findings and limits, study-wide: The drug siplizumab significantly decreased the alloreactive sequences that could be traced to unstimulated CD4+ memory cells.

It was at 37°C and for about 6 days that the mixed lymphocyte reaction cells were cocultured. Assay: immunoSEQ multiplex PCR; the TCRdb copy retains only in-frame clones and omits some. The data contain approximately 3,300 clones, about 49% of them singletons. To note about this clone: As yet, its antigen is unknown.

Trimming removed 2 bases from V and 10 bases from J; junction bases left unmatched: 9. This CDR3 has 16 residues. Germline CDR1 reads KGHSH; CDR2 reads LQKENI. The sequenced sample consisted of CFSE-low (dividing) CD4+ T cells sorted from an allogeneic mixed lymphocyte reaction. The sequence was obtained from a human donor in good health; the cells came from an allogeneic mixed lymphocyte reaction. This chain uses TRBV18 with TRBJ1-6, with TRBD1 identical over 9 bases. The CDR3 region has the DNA TGTGCCAGCTCACCAAGCTCCAGACAGGGGGTCTCACCCCTCCACTTT. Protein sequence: CASSPSSRQGVSPLHF.